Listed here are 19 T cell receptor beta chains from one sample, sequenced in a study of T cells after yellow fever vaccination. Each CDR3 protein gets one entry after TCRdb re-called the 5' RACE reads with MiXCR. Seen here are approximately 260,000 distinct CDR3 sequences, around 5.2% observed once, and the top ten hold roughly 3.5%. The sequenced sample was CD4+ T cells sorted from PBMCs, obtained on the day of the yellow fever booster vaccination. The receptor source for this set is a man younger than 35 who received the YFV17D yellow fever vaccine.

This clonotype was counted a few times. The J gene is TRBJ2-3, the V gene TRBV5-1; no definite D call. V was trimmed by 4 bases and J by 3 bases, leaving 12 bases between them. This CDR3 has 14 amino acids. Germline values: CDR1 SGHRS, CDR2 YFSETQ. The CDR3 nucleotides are TGCGCCAGCAGCCAACTTGGCAGGACAGATACGCAGTATTTT. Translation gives CASSQLGRTDTQYF.

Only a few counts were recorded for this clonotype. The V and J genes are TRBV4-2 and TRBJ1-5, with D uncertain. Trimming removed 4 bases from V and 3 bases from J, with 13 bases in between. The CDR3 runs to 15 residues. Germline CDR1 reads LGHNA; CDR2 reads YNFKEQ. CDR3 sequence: CASSPTPSDNQPQHF. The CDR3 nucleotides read TGTGCCAGCAGCCCTACTCCGTCCGACAATCAGCCCCAGCATTTT.

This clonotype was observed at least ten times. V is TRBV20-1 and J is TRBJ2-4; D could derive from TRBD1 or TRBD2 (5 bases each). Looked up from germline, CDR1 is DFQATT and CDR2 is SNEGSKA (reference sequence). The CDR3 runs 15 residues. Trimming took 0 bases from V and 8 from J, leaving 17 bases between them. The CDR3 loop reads CSARDHGAPADIQYF. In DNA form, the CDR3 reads TGCAGTGCTAGAGATCACGGGGCCCCGGCGGACATTCAGTACTTC.

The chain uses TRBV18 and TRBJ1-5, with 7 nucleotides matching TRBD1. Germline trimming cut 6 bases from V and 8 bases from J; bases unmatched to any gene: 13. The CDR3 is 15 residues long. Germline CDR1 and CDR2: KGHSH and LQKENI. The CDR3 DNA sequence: TGTGCCAGCTCGACCCAGGGGGGCTACATGGAGCCCCAGCATTTT. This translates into CASSTQGGYMEPQHF.

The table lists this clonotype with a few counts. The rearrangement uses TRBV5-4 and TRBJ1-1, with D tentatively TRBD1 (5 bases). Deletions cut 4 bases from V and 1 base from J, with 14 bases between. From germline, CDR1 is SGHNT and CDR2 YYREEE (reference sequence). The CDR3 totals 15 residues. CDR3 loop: CASSLDPDRNTEAFF. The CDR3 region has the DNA TGTGCCAGCAGCCTAGATCCCGACAGGAACACTGAAGCTTTCTTT.

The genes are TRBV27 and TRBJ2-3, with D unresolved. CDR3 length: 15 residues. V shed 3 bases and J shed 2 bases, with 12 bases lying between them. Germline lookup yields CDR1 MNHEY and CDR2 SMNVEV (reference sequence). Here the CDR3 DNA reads TGTGCCAGCAGTTTCGGGCAGCCCTTCACAGATACGCAGTATTTT. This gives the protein CASSFGQPFTDTQYF.

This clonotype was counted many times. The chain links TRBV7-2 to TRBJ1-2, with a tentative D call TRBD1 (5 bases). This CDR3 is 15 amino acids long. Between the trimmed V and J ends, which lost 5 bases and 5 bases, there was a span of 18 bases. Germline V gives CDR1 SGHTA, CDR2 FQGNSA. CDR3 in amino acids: CASSPPGRAHYGYTF. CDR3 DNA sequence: TGTGCCAGCAGCCCGCCGGGACGTGCTCATTATGGCTACACCTTC.

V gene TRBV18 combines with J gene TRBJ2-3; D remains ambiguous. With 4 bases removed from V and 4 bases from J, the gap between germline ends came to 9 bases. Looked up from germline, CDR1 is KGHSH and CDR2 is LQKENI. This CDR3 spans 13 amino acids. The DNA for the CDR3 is TGTGCCAGCTCACTAGGGTTCGCAGATACGCAGTATTTT. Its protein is CASSLGFADTQYF.

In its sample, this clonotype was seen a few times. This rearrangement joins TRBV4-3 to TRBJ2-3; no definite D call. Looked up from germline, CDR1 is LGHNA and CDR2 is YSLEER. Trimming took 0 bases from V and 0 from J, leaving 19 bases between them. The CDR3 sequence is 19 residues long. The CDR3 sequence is CASSQDLVQAVSSTDTQYF. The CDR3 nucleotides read TGCGCCAGCAGCCAAGATCTAGTCCAGGCAGTCTCTAGCACAGATACGCAGTATTTT.

The chain's CDR3 is CATPPAGWDYGYTF. The CDR3 coding sequence is TGTGCCACACCGCCCGCAGGGTGGGACTATGGCTACACCTTC. This sequence joins TRBV7-9 and TRBJ1-2; D perhaps matches TRBD1 (5 bases). The CDR3 extends over 14 amino acids. Germline CDR1 and CDR2: SEHNR and FQNEAQ (reference sequence). Trimming removed 10 bases from V and 3 bases from J, with 18 bases in between.

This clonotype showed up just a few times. The CDR3 coding sequence is TGCAGCGCCCGGACAACGAGTGACGAGCAGTACGTC. Protein product: CSARTTSDEQYV. The V call is TRBV29-1, the J call TRBJ2-7, with D perhaps matching TRBD1 (5 bases). Trimming took 7 bases from V and 5 from J, leaving 15 bases between them. The CDR3 is 12 amino acids. Germline V gene lookup returns CDR1 SQVTM and CDR2 ANQGSEA.

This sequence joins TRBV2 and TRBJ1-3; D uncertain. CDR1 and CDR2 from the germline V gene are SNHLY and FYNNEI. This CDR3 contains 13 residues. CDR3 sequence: CGGQVNSGNTIYF. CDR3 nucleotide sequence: TGTGGCGGCCAAGTTAACTCTGGAAACACCATATATTTT.

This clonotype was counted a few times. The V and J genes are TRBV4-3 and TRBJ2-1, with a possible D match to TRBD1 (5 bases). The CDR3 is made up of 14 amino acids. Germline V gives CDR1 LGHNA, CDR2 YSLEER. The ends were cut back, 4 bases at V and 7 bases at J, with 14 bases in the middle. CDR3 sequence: CASSLWGQLNEQFF. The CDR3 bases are TGCGCCAGCAGCCTATGGGGCCAACTGAATGAGCAGTTCTTC.

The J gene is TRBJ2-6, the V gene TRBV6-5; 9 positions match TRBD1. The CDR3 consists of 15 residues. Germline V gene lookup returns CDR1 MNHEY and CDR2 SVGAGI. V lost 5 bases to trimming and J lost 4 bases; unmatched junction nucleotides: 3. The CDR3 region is CASSKQGAGANVLTF. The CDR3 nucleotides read TGTGCCAGCAGTAAACAGGGGGCGGGGGCCAACGTCCTGACTTTC.

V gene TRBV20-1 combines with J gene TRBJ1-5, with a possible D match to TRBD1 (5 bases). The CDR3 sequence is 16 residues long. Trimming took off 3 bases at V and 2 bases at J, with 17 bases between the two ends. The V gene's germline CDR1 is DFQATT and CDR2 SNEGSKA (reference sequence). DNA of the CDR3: TGCAGTGCTAGTTTGTGGGGCACGACGGGCAATCAGCCCCAGCATTTT. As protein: CSASLWGTTGNQPQHF.

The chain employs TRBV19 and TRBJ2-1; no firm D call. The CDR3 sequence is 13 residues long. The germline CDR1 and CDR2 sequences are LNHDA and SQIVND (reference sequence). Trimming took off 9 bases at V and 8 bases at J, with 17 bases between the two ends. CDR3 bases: TGTGCCAGCACCCGGGCCAGCCGCGATGAGCAGTTCTTC. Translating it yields CASTRASRDEQFF.

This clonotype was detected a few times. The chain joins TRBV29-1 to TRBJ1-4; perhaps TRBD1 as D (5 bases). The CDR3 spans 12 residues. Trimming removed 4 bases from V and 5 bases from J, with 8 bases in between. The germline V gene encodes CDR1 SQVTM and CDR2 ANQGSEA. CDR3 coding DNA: TGCAGCGTTGGAGGGGTAAATGAAAAACTGTTTTTT. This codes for CSVGGVNEKLFF.

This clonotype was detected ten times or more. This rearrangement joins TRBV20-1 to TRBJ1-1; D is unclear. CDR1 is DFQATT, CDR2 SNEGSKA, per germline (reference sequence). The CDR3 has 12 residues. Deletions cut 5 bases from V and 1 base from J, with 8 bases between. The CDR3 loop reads CSAYTKNTEAFF. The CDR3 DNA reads TGCAGTGCTTATACTAAGAACACTGAAGCTTTCTTT.

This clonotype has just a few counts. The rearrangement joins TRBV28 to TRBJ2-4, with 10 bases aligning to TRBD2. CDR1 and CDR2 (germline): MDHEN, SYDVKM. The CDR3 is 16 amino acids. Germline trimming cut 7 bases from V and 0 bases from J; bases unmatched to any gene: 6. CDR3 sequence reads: CASMDSGGPAKNIQYF. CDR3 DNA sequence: TGTGCCAGCATGGATAGCGGGGGGCCAGCCAAAAACATTCAGTACTTC. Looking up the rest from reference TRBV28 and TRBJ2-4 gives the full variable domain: DVKVTQSSRYLVKRTGEKVFLECVQDMDHENMFWYRQDPGLGLRLIYFSYDVKMKEKGDIPEGYSVSREKKERFSLILESASTNQTSMYLCASMDSGGPAKNIQYFGAGTRLSVL.